Listed below are T cell receptor beta chains from one sample, sequenced in a study of blood T cell repertoires in COVID-19. Profiled with immunoSEQ multiplex PCR; TCRdb holds only in-frame clones, not every one. The sample has approximately 180,000 clones; 85% to 90% are singletons. The sample taken for sequencing was peripheral blood. These receptors were taken from a woman in her 70s with COVID-19, enrolled during active disease. CDR3s include the opening cysteine and the closing phenylalanine or tryptophan. D genes are given only for firm matches. Part of the rows lack a size; the others show once, few, many or a class for expanded clones.

V	size	length	J	D	DNA	CDR3
TRBV19	once	12	TRBJ2-1	NA	TGTGCCAGTAGCTTCATCCGGGACTTGCAGTTCTTC	CASSFIRDLQFF
TRBV2	once	13	TRBJ1-6	NA	TGTGCCAGCAGTGTCGGGTTTCAAGGTACCCTCCACTTT	CASSVGFQGTLHF
TRBV18	few	14	TRBJ2-7	TRBD1	TGTGCCAGCTCACCCGGGACAGGGGCCTACGAGCAGTACTTC	CASSPGTGAYEQYF
TRBV19	NA	15	TRBJ2-1	TRBD2	TGTGCCAGTAGTACATCGGGACTAGCGGGAAGTGAGCAGTTCTTC	CASSTSGLAGSEQFF
TRBV28	NA	15	TRBJ1-2	TRBD1	TGTGCCAGCAGTTCGGCCTCCGGGACAGGCAACCTTTACACCTTC	CASSSASGTGNLYTF
TRBV12-5	NA	14	TRBJ2-7	NA	TGTGCTAGTGGTTTCACCCGGGTCGCCTACGAGCAGTACTTC	CASGFTRVAYEQYF
TRBV7-9	NA	15	TRBJ1-2	TRBD1	TGTGCCAGCAGCTCCCAGGGGGCGACTAACTATGGCTACACCTTC	CASSSQGATNYGYTF
TRBV6-5	NA	14	TRBJ2-3	NA	TGTGCCAGCAGTTACTCCAGATCCACAGATACGCAGTATTTT	CASSYSRSTDTQYF
TRBV6-5	NA	14	TRBJ2-2	NA	TGTGCCAGCACCACGGGACATCCGACCGGGGAGCTGTTTTTT	CASTTGHPTGELFF
TRBV5-5	NA	14	TRBJ1-5	NA	TGTGCCAGCAGCTCCCAACAGGGTCCTCAGCCCCAGCATTTT	CASSSQQGPQPQHF
TRBV28	NA	15	TRBJ1-5	NA	TGTGCCAGCAGTTTATTACAGGGCCCAAATCAGCCCCAGCATTTT	CASSLLQGPNQPQHF
TRBV19	NA	13	TRBJ1-2	NA	TGTGCCAGTAGTATCCAAGGGGCGGTTGGCTACACCTTC	CASSIQGAVGYTF
TRBV5-1	NA	16	TRBJ1-4	TRBD1	TGCGCCAGCAGCTTGGAGGGGGCGCTTCCGAAAGAAAAACTGTTTTTT	CASSLEGALPKEKLFF
TRBV19	NA	15	TRBJ2-1	TRBD2	TGTGCCAGCCAGAGCGCTCCCGGGAGGACCGGTGAGCAGTTCTTC	CASQSAPGRTGEQFF
TRBV18	NA	15	TRBJ2-3	TRBD2	TGTGCCAGCTCACCAAGCGGGAGAAGGGCAGATACGCAGTATTTT	CASSPSGRRADTQYF
TRBV25-1	few	13	TRBJ2-7	TRBD2	TGTGCCAGCAGTGAATGGGGAGGGGTTGAGCAGTACTTC	CASSEWGGVEQYF
TRBV23-1	NA	18	TRBJ2-2	TRBD2	TGCGCCAGCAGTCAATATACGCCCGGACTAGCGAGGGTCGGGGAGCTGTTTTTT	CASSQYTPGLARVGELFF
TRBV20-1	once	11	TRBJ2-4	NA	TGCAGTGCTAGAAGGAGTGGCCCAAGGTACTTC	CSARRSGPRYF
TRBV21-1	NA	15	TRBJ2-3	NA	TGTGCCAGCAGCAAAGGGCCTAGCGGCACAGATACGCAGTATTTT	CASSKGPSGTDTQYF
TRBV18	NA	15	TRBJ1-2	TRBD1	TGTGCCAGCTCACCAACGACAGGGGCAATCGATGGCTACACCTTC	CASSPTTGAIDGYTF
TRBV3-1/TRBV3-2	NA	14	TRBJ1-6	TRBD1	TGTGCCAGCAGCCGACAGGGGAGAAATTCACCCCTCCACTTT	CASSRQGRNSPLHF
TRBV19	NA	16	TRBJ2-3	NA	TGTGCCAGTAGTATCGAAGGGGCCGATAACGCAGATACGCAGTATTTT	CASSIEGADNADTQYF
TRBV29-1	NA	16	TRBJ2-5	NA	TGCAGCGTTGACGATCGAACCGGCGGGCTAAAAGAGACCCAGTACTTC	CSVDDRTGGLKETQYF
TRBV30	NA	15	TRBJ1-1	TRBD1	TGTGCCTGGAGTGCCTTGGGGGGACAGGCCCCTGAAGCTTTCTTT	CAWSALGGQAPEAFF
TRBV11-1	NA	15	TRBJ2-1	NA	TGTGCCAGCAGCTTAGCCTTGAGCGGAGACAATGAGCAGTTCTTC	CASSLALSGDNEQFF
TRBV19	once	15	TRBJ1-4	TRBD1	TGTGCCACTACGGGAAGGACAGGCACTAATGAAAAACTGTTTTTT	CATTGRTGTNEKLFF
TRBV18	NA	14	TRBJ2-1	TRBD1	TGTGCCAGCGCAAGGGACAGGGACGACAATGAGCAGTTCTTC	CASARDRDDNEQFF
TRBV14	NA	20	TRBJ2-1	TRBD2	TGTGCCAGCAGCCGAACAGGGACTTACTCGACTAGCGGGAGGAACAATGAGCAGTTCTTC	CASSRTGTYSTSGRNNEQFF
TRBV19	few	14	TRBJ2-3	NA	TGTGCTACGAGGGGGAGAGGTCGGGGAGATACGCAGTATTTT	CATRGRGRGDTQYF